The 14 T cell receptor beta chains listed next were all sequenced from one sample in a study of cytomegalovirus exposure and HLA in healthy donors. Researchers ran the PCR with 60 Vbeta and 13 Jbeta primers. Profiling relied on immunoSEQ multiplex PCR, and the TCRdb table lists in-frame clones only, not all of them. The sample lists fewer than 150,000 clones, under 80% occurring once. The specimen was PBMCs. Receptors originate from a male donor in good health and CMV-seronegative.

The chain is built from TRBV30 and TRBJ1-5; 9 bases agree with TRBD1. The CDR3 runs to 17 residues. Unmatched junction bases numbered 10, after V lost 2 bases and J lost 2 bases. CDR1 and CDR2 from the germline V gene are GTSNPN and SVGIG (reference sequence). CDR3 amino acids: CAWSPGTGKVGNQPQHF. The CDR3 DNA is TGTGCCTGGAGTCCCGGGACAGGGAAGGTGGGCAATCAGCCCCAGCATTTT.

The V gene is TRBV5-4, the J gene TRBJ2-2, with TRBD2 matching over 9 bases. V lost 0 bases and J lost 6; bases outside the gene matches: 6. There are 16 residues in the CDR3. Germline lookup yields CDR1 SGHNT and CDR2 YYREEE (reference sequence). DNA for the CDR3: TGTGCCAGCAGCTTGGAGGGCGGGGGGGCGCCCGGGGAGCTGTTTTTT. Translated, it gives CASSLEGGGAPGELFF. Based on the CDR3 plus reference TRBV5-4 and TRBJ2-2, the full variable domain is ETGVTQSPTHLIKTRGQQVTLRCSSQSGHNTVSWYQQALGQGPQFIFQYYREEENGRGNFPPRFSGLQFPNYSSELNVNALELDDSALYLCASSLEGGGAPGELFFGEGSRLTVL.

The CDR3 region is CASSMGLAGDTDTQYF. The CDR3 coding sequence is TGTGCCAGTAGTATGGGACTAGCGGGGGACACAGATACGCAGTATTTT. The J gene is TRBJ2-3, the V gene TRBV19, with TRBD2 matching 14 bases. Germline V lookup: CDR1 LNHDA, CDR2 SQIVND (reference sequence). The CDR3 sequence is 16 residues long. V shed 3 bases and J 2 bases; nucleotides not matched to a gene: 1.

The chain recombines TRBV18 with TRBJ2-1, with TRBD2 matching 7 bases. V lost 5 bases to trimming and J lost 10 bases; unmatched junction nucleotides: 11. The CDR3 contains 14 residues. The V gene's germline CDR1 is KGHSH and CDR2 LQKENI. The chain's CDR3 is CASSADTSAIEQFF. The CDR3 DNA sequence: TGTGCCAGCTCAGCCGACACTAGCGCTATAGAGCAGTTCTTC.

The gene calls are TRBV6-5 and TRBJ1-5, with 10 bases identical to TRBD1. The CDR3 has 14 residues. Germline values: CDR1 MNHEY, CDR2 SVGAGI. The V segment lost 6 bases and the J segment 6 bases; nucleotides outside the gene matches: 5. The CDR3 reads CASRGQGVSQPQHF. The CDR3 nucleotides are TGTGCCAGCAGAGGACAGGGGGTGTCTCAGCCCCAGCATTTT.

This sequence joins TRBV10-3 and TRBJ2-1; possibly TRBD2 for D (7 bases). The CDR3 contains 12 residues. CDR1 is ENHRY and CDR2 is SYGVKD in the germline V gene. The germline V and J ends were trimmed by 7 bases and 4 bases, with 8 bases remaining between them. CDR3 in amino acids: CAIKGGYNEQFF. The CDR3 DNA reads as TGTGCCATCAAGGGGGGGTACAATGAGCAGTTCTTC.

The chain recombines TRBV9 with TRBJ1-2, with D hard to call. The ends were cut back, 0 bases at V and 4 bases at J, with 13 bases in the middle. The CDR3 consists of 15 residues. CDR1 and CDR2 (germline): SGDLS, YYNGEE. CDR3 in amino acids: CASSVELGSSYGYTF. The CDR3, as DNA: TGTGCCAGCAGCGTAGAGTTGGGCTCATCCTATGGCTACACCTTC.

This clone was observed once. The chain couples TRBV9 to TRBJ2-7; D possibly corresponds to TRBD2 (5 bases). Germline CDR1 and CDR2: SGDLS and YYNGEE. Trimming removed 0 bases from V and 6 bases from J, with 10 bases in between. The CDR3 sequence is 13 residues long. CDR3 coding DNA: TGTGCCAGCAGCGTAGGATCGGGGAGCGAGCAGTACTTC. This gives the protein CASSVGSGSEQYF.

The chain is built from TRBV14 and TRBJ2-7; the match to TRBD2 covers 7 bases. Germline lookup yields CDR1 SGHDN and CDR2 FVKESK. The V segment lost 1 base and the J segment 2 bases; nucleotides outside the gene matches: 5. The CDR3 contains 15 residues. The CDR3 protein is CASSQGLAETYEQYF. In DNA, the CDR3 is TGTGCCAGCAGCCAAGGGCTAGCGGAGACCTACGAGCAGTACTTC.

The CDR3 sequence is CASSSELAGEQFF. The CDR3 DNA reads TGTGCCAGCAGCTCAGAACTAGCGGGAGAGCAGTTCTTC. This chain links TRBV5-4 with TRBJ2-1, with 10 bases that match TRBD2. After removal of 3 bases from V and 10 bases from J, the junction contained 4 bases not matched to a gene. CDR1 is SGHNT, CDR2 YYREEE, per germline (reference sequence). There are 13 residues in the CDR3.

The chain employs TRBV5-1 and TRBJ2-2; D gene ambiguous. The CDR3 spans 13 residues. From germline, CDR1 is SGHRS and CDR2 YFSETQ. V was clipped by 0 bases and J by 4 bases, with 4 bases between them. CDR3 amino acids: CASSLGGTGELFF. CDR3 DNA sequence: TGCGCCAGCAGCTTGGGAGGCACCGGGGAGCTGTTTTTT. The full variable domain, with the rest looked up from reference TRBV5-1 and TRBJ2-2, is KAGVTQTPRYLIKTRGQQVTLSCSPISGHRSVSWYQQTPGQGLQFLFEYFSETQRNKGNFPGRFSGRQFSNSRSEMNVSTLELGDSALYLCASSLGGTGELFFGEGSRLTVL.

V is TRBV30 and J is TRBJ2-1; tentative D call: TRBD2 (5 bases). This CDR3 region has 11 residues. Per the germline V gene, CDR1 is GTSNPN and CDR2 is SVGIG (reference sequence). V lost 2 bases and J 9 bases, leaving 8 bases between the germline ends. CDR3 sequence reads: CAWSSGSEQFF. The CDR3 DNA reads as TGTGCCTGGAGTTCTGGGAGTGAGCAGTTCTTC.

The chain uses TRBV19 and TRBJ1-4, with TRBD1 matching 10 bases. The CDR3 spans 16 residues. Germline V gene sequence: CDR1 LNHDA, CDR2 SQIVND (reference sequence). Trimming took 4 bases from V and 10 from J; bases not matched to a gene: 12. CDR3 amino acids: CASSSRGQGSVGKLFF. The CDR3 DNA follows: TGTGCCAGTAGTAGTAGGGGACAGGGGTCGGTCGGAAAACTGTTTTTT.

This chain connects TRBV30 to TRBJ1-1; weak D call: TRBD1 (6 bases). Trimming removed 4 bases at V and 1 base at J, with 10 bases between. The germline gives CDR1 GTSNPN, CDR2 SVGIG (reference sequence). CDR3 length: 13 amino acids. In DNA form, the CDR3 reads TGTGCCTGGACCTTACAGGGGAACACTGAAGCTTTCTTT. Translated: CAWTLQGNTEAFF.